A selection of T cell receptor beta chains follows, all from one sample in a study of vaccination effects on CD4 cells after COVID-19. These receptors are not linked to any known antigen. Clones were read by immunoSEQ multiplex PCR, and TCRdb kept only the in-frame ones, dropping some. The sample has tens of thousands of clones; approximately 67% are singletons. The material sequenced was CD4+ T cells from PBMCs cultured without peptide, taken before COVID-19 vaccination. The receptors originated from a human donor who received a COVID-19 vaccine. The CDR3 runs from the conserved cysteine through the conserved F or W. A D gene is named only where the DNA matches it firmly. A row's size may be missing; if present it is once, few, many or a size class.

V gene	clone size	D gene	J gene	CDR3 protein	CDR3 DNA
TRBV6-4	.	.	TRBJ1-5	CASSKPGPKNNQPQHF	TGTGCCAGCAGTAAACCGGGGCCTAAGAACAATCAGCCCCAGCATTTT
TRBV7-8	.	TRBD1	TRBJ2-7	CASSSTAGQGAYEQYF	TGTGCCAGCAGCTCGACCGCGGGACAGGGGGCCTACGAGCAGTACTTC
TRBV4-2	few	.	TRBJ1-3	CASSPDMGRYSGNTIYF	TGTGCCAGCAGCCCTGATATGGGACGGTACTCTGGAAACACCATATATTTT
TRBV10-2	.	.	TRBJ2-1	CASRILLEFEQFF	TGCGCCAGCAGGATTTTACTAGAATTTGAGCAGTTCTTC
TRBV19	few	TRBD1	TRBJ1-2	CASSPQTGNYGYTF	TGTGCCAGTAGTCCTCAGACAGGGAACTATGGCTACACCTTC
TRBV7-9	.	.	TRBJ1-2	CASSLDRLTAGYTF	TGTGCCAGCAGCTTGGACCGATTAACGGCTGGCTACACCTTC
TRBV19	.	.	TRBJ1-2	CASGSSPNYGYTF	TGTGCCAGTGGAAGCAGCCCTAACTATGGCTACACCTTC
TRBV5-1	.	TRBD2	TRBJ2-7	CASSLVIAGGYEQYF	TGCGCCAGCAGCTTGGTAATAGCGGGAGGTTACGAGCAGTACTTC
TRBV5-8	.	.	TRBJ2-7	CASRRPAAVEYF	TGTGCCAGCAGACGCCCCGCCGCGGTGGAGTACTTC
TRBV10-3	.	.	TRBJ2-7	CAINPTGPSSYEQYF	TGTGCCATCAATCCCACAGGCCCAAGCTCCTACGAGCAGTACTTC
TRBV27	.	.	TRBJ1-5	CASSFRGLNQPQHF	TGTGCCAGCAGTTTTAGAGGACTAAATCAGCCCCAGCATTTT
TRBV12-3/TRBV12-4	.	.	TRBJ1-6	CASSFGNSPLHF	TGTGCCAGCAGTTTCGGTAATTCACCCCTCCACTTT
TRBV27	.	.	TRBJ1-4	CASSFQGWANEKLFF	TGTGCCAGCAGTTTTCAGGGGTGGGCTAATGAAAAACTGTTTTTT
TRBV15	.	.	TRBJ1-5	CATSRDAQTNSNQPQHF	TGTGCCACCAGCAGAGATGCTCAAACGAATAGCAATCAGCCCCAGCATTTT
TRBV2	few	TRBD1	TRBJ1-5	CASRGDRSQHQPQHF	TGTGCCAGCAGAGGGGACAGGAGCCAACATCAGCCCCAGCATTTT
TRBV5-1	.	.	TRBJ2-1	CASSLAQLPYNEQFF	TGCGCCAGCAGCTTGGCCCAGTTGCCCTACAATGAGCAGTTCTTC
TRBV9	.	.	TRBJ2-2	CASSVNSGELFF	TGTGCCAGCAGCGTAAACTCCGGGGAGCTGTTTTTT
TRBV9	.	.	TRBJ2-1	CASSVAQTYNEQFF	TGTGCCAGCAGCGTAGCTCAAACCTACAATGAGCAGTTCTTC
TRBV19	.	TRBD1	TRBJ2-3	CASSRTGPGTDTQYF	TGTGCCAGTAGTCGGACAGGGCCTGGCACAGATACGCAGTATTTT
TRBV16	.	TRBD1	TRBJ1-2	CASSPRTLRDRDGYTF	TGTGCCAGCAGCCCACGCACTTTGCGGGACAGGGATGGCTACACCTTC
TRBV4-1	.	.	TRBJ1-3	CASTPGGNTIYF	TGCGCCAGCACTCCGGGGGGGAACACCATATATTTT
TRBV6-6	.	TRBD1	TRBJ1-6	CASSSTGGAPPLHF	TGTGCCAGCAGCTCGACAGGGGGCGCCCCCCCCCTCCACTTT
TRBV18	.	.	TRBJ1-2	CASSPVDPGRGYGYTF	TGTGCCAGCTCACCAGTTGACCCTGGGAGGGGCTATGGCTACACCTTC
TRBV27	.	TRBD2	TRBJ2-5	CASKRKGPGGLAGGRETQYF	TGTGCCAGCAAACGAAAGGGCCCGGGGGGACTAGCGGGGGGGCGTGAGACCCAGTACTTC
TRBV11-2	.	.	TRBJ1-1	CASSSIRGTNTEAFF	TGTGCCAGCAGCTCCATTAGGGGGACTAACACTGAAGCTTTCTTT
TRBV5-1	few	TRBD2	TRBJ2-7	CASSLDIAGGTKPYEQYF	TGCGCCAGCAGCTTGGATATAGCGGGGGGTACAAAACCCTACGAGCAGTACTTC
TRBV6-5	few	.	TRBJ2-7	CASSYSLGAEQYF	TGTGCCAGCAGTTACTCGTTGGGGGCCGAGCAGTACTTC
TRBV7-9	.	TRBD2	TRBJ2-7	CASSLLAGDDEQYF	TGTGCCAGCAGCTTGCTAGCGGGAGACGACGAGCAGTACTTC
TRBV10-3	.	TRBD1	TRBJ2-7	CAISDPGTGGSYEQYF	TGTGCCATCAGTGATCCCGGGACAGGGGGCTCCTACGAGCAGTACTTC
TRBV27	.	.	TRBJ1-1	CASSLLLGSEAFF	TGTGCCAGCAGTTTACTTCTCGGGAGTGAAGCTTTCTTT
TRBV30	.	.	TRBJ1-2	CAQGGNFNYGYTF	TGTGCCCAGGGAGGGAACTTTAACTATGGCTACACCTTC
TRBV7-2	few	.	TRBJ1-5	CASSLDSDQPQHF	TGTGCCAGCAGCTTAGATTCTGATCAGCCCCAGCATTTT
TRBV5-4	.	.	TRBJ2-7	CASSYSGFLYEQYF	TGTGCCAGCAGCTATTCAGGGTTTCTCTACGAGCAGTACTTC
TRBV9	.	.	TRBJ1-3	CASSVGGSSGNTIYF	TGTGCCAGCAGCGTGGGAGGTAGCTCTGGAAACACCATATATTTT
TRBV18	.	.	TRBJ2-1	CASSPPRTTNNEQFF	TGTGCCAGCTCACCACCACGGACCACGAACAATGAGCAGTTCTTC
TRBV4-2	.	.	TRBJ2-7	CASRRLGGEQYF	TGTGCCAGCAGAAGGCTTGGGGGAGAGCAGTACTTC
TRBV7-9	few	TRBD1	TRBJ1-4	CASSPMAGGGEKLFF	TGTGCCAGCAGCCCGATGGCAGGGGGCGGTGAAAAACTGTTTTTT
TRBV7-9	.	.	TRBJ1-6	CASSLAGAQSPLHF	TGTGCCAGCAGCTTAGCGGGGGCCCAGTCACCCCTCCACTTT
TRBV5-6	once	.	TRBJ2-2	CASGSSTAATGELFF	TGTGCCAGCGGGTCCTCAACCGCAGCGACCGGGGAGCTGTTTTTT
TRBV6-1	.	TRBD2	TRBJ2-3	CASSERFGTSAFTDTQYF	TGTGCCAGCAGTGAAAGGTTCGGAACTAGCGCATTCACAGATACGCAGTATTTT
TRBV5-8	few	TRBD2	TRBJ2-5	CASSGGGVSQETQYF	TGTGCCAGCAGCGGCGGGGGAGTGAGCCAAGAGACCCAGTACTTC
TRBV3-1/TRBV3-2	.	.	TRBJ1-4	CASSQRGGEKLFF	TGTGCCAGCAGCCAACGGGGTGGGGAAAAACTGTTTTTT
TRBV21-1	once	.	TRBJ2-1	CASRTHEQFF	TGTGCCAGCAGAACCCATGAGCAGTTCTTC
TRBV6-2/TRBV6-3	.	.	TRBJ1-2	CASSNAGYGYTF	TGTGCCAGCAGTAACGCAGGGTATGGCTACACCTTC
TRBV30	.	.	TRBJ2-3	CAWIPLGTITDTQYF	TGTGCCTGGATCCCTCTCGGCACGATCACAGATACGCAGTATTTT
TRBV11-2	few	TRBD2	TRBJ2-1	CASSLFSGSGRSDEQFF	TGTGCCAGCAGCTTATTCTCGGGTAGCGGGAGGTCCGATGAGCAGTTCTTC
TRBV4-1	.	TRBD2	TRBJ2-6	CASSQPLAGLSGANVLTF	TGCGCCAGCAGCCAACCACTAGCGGGGCTCTCTGGGGCCAACGTCCTGACTTTC
TRBV7-2	.	.	TRBJ2-5	CASPPPGPVETQYF	TGTGCCAGCCCGCCCCCGGGACCCGTAGAGACCCAGTACTTC
TRBV5-4	.	.	TRBJ1-2	CASSLFLADYGYTF	TGTGCCAGCAGCTTGTTCCTCGCCGACTATGGCTACACCTTC
TRBV7-8	.	.	TRBJ2-3	CASSFSGTDTQYF	TGTGCCAGCAGCTTTTCGGGCACAGATACGCAGTATTTT
TRBV6-5	.	.	TRBJ2-7	CASNPDIGLEQYF	TGTGCCAGCAATCCGGACATAGGGTTGGAGCAGTACTTC
TRBV6-5	.	TRBD1	TRBJ1-5	CASTAGTGHQPQHF	TGTGCCAGCACCGCCGGGACAGGGCATCAGCCCCAGCATTTT
TRBV2	.	.	TRBJ1-2	CASSVRPLEGYTF	TGTGCCAGCAGTGTGCGCCCGCTGGAAGGCTACACCTTC
TRBV6-5	.	TRBD1	TRBJ1-6	CASRVGQVYNSPLHF	TGTGCCAGCAGAGTCGGACAGGTGTATAATTCACCCCTCCACTTT
TRBV6-5	.	.	TRBJ1-2	CASSPSSFNYGYTF	TGTGCCAGCAGTCCCTCAAGTTTCAACTATGGCTACACCTTC
TRBV6-5	.	.	TRBJ2-7	CATLTYEQYF	TGTGCCACCCTCACGTACGAGCAGTACTTC
TRBV6-1	.	.	TRBJ2-7	CASSESGTYEQYF	TGTGCCAGCAGTGAGTCGGGCACCTACGAGCAGTACTTC
TRBV10-2	.	.	TRBJ1-5	CASSLDRPSGPQHF	TGCGCCAGCAGCCTCGACAGGCCCAGTGGGCCCCAGCATTTT